The sequence of this T cell receptor beta chain was determined in a study of blood T cell repertoires in COVID-19. Overall study: Acute and convalescent COVID-19 samples came from the United States, Italy and Spain. The analysed material was cDNA or gDNA that came from T cells, B-cell-depleted T cells, or PBMCs.

CDR1 and CDR2 (germline): MDHEN, SYDVKM. This CDR3 comprises 15 residues. V was clipped by 8 bases and J by 3 bases; unmatched bases: 13. Authors' data handling: Reference gene primer amplification gave nucleated cell count estimates. Using immunoSEQ multiplex PCR, the repertoire was profiled, and TCRdb retains in-frame clones only, with some absent. V, J and clone size were drawn from that table, and D and trimming were deduced from the DNA. The top ten hold about 0.94% of the sample, which has a few hundred thousand clones, 75% to 90% seen once. This receptor was taken from a woman aged 40 to 49 who had recovered from COVID-19. The chain has TRBV28 and TRBJ2-7; the match to TRBD2 covers 7 bases. Specimen: peripheral blood. DNA for the CDR3: TGTGCCAGCCACCAAATGGGGCGGGGGATCTACGAGCAGTACTTC. Its protein is CASHQMGRGIYEQYF. The entire variable domain, with the rest obtained from reference TRBV28 and TRBJ2-7, is as follows: DVKVTQSSRYLVKRTGEKVFLECVQDMDHENMFWYRQDPGLGLRLIYFSYDVKMKEKGDIPEGYSVSREKKERFSLILESASTNQTSMYLCASHQMGRGIYEQYFGPGTRLTVT.